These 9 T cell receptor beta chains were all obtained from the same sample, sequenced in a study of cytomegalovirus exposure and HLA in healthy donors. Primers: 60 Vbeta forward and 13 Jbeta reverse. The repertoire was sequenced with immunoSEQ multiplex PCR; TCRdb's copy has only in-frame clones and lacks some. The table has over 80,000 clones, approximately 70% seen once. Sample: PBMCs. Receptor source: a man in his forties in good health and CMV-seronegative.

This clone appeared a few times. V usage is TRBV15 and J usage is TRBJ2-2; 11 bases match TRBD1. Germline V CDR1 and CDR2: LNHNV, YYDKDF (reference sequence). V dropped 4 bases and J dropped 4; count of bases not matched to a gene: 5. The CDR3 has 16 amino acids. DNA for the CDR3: TGTGCCACCAGCAAAGCGGGACAGGGGGGCACCGGGGAGCTGTTTTTT. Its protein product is CATSKAGQGGTGELFF.

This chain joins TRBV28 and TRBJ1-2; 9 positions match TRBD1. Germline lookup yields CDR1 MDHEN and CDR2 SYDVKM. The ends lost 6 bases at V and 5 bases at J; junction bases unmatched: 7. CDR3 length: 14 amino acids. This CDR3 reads CASRTGTGLYGYTF. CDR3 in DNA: TGTGCCAGCAGAACCGGGACAGGGCTATATGGCTACACCTTC.

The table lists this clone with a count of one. Here the CDR3 DNA reads TGTGCCATCAGTGAGAGGGACAGTTCCGTTTCACCCCTCCACTTT. It translates to CAISERDSSVSPLHF. The chain couples TRBV10-3 to TRBJ1-6, with 7 nucleotides matching TRBD1. From germline, CDR1 is ENHRY and CDR2 SYGVKD. The J segment lost 9 bases and the V segment lost 2 bases, leaving 7 bases of the junction unmatched. The CDR3 consists of 15 residues.

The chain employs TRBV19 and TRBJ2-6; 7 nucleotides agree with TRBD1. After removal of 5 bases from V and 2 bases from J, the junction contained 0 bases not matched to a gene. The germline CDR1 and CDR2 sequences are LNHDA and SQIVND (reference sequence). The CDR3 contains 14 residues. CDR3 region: CASSQGAGANVLTF. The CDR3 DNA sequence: TGTGCCAGTAGTCAGGGGGCTGGGGCCAACGTCCTGACTTTC.

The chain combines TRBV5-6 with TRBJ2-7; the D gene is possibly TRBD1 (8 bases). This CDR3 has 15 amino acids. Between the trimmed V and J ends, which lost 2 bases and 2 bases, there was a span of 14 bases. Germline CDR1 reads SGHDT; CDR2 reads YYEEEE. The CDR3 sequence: CASSLAGQATYEQYF. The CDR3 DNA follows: TGTGCCAGCAGCTTAGCGGGACAGGCGACCTACGAGCAGTACTTC.

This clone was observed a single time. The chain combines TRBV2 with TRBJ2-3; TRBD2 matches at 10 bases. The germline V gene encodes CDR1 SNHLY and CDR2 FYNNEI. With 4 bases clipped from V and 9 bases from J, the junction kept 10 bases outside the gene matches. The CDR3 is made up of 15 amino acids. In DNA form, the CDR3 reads TGTGCCAGCAGTGGGCTAGCGGGAGCACAGAGGACGCAGTATTTT. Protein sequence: CASSGLAGAQRTQYF. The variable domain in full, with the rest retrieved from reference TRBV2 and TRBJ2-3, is EPEVTQTPSHQVTQMGQEVILRCVPISNHLYFYWYRQILGQKVEFLVSFYNNEISEKSEIFDDQFSVERPDGSNFTLKIRSTKLEDSAMYFCASSGLAGAQRTQYFGPGTRLTVL.

The CDR3 sequence: CASSMAGGYHEQYF. The CDR3 region has the DNA TGTGCCAGCAGTATGGCGGGGGGGTATCACGAGCAGTACTTC. V gene TRBV6-5 combines with J gene TRBJ2-7; 9 bases map to TRBD2. The V and J ends lost 5 bases and 5 bases, in that order; junction bases with no gene match: 7. The CDR3 is 14 residues long. From germline, CDR1 is MNHEY and CDR2 SVGAGI.

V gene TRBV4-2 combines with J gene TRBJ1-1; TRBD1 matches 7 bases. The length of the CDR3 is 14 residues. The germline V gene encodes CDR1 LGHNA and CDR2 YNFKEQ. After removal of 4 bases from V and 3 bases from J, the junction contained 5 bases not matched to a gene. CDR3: CASSPVQGDTEAFF. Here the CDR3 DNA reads TGTGCCAGCAGCCCTGTGCAGGGGGACACTGAAGCTTTCTTT.

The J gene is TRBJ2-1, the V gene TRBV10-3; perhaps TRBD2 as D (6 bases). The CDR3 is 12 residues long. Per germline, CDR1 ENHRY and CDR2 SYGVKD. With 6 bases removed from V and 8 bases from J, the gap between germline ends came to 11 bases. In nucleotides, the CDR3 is TGTGCCATCAGGGGGGAGGACGATGAGCAGTTCTTC. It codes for CAIRGEDDEQFF.